The next 10 T cell receptor beta chains were all read from a single sample in a study of blood T cell repertoires in COVID-19. Generated by immunoSEQ multiplex PCR, the TCRdb table keeps only in-frame clones and is missing some. The sample includes 180,000 or so clones, 70% to 90% of them seen just once. Sequenced: peripheral blood. The receptors come from a human donor with active or convalescent COVID-19. The donor label of this sample is uncertain.

The V call is TRBV27, the J call TRBJ1-6; the D is unclear. The CDR3 consists of 13 residues. V gave up 5 bases and J gave up 10 bases, with 12 bases separating them. Looked up from germline, CDR1 is MNHEY and CDR2 is SMNVEV (reference sequence). The CDR3 region is CASSMVTGSPLHF. The CDR3 DNA sequence: TGTGCCAGCAGTATGGTGACCGGGTCACCCCTCCACTTT.

The genes are TRBV28 and TRBJ1-2; D is ambiguous. The CDR3 loop spans 16 amino acids. Per the germline V gene, CDR1 is MDHEN and CDR2 is SYDVKM. Trimming removed 4 bases at V and 0 bases at J, with 15 bases between. The CDR3 reads CASSSLPRASNYGYTF. The CDR3 DNA reads TGTGCCAGCAGTTCCCTCCCGCGGGCTTCTAACTATGGCTACACCTTC.

The gene calls are TRBV18 and TRBJ1-3; 7 bases line up with TRBD1. This CDR3 has 15 amino acids. V gave up 6 bases and J gave up 4 bases; unmatched junction bases: 9. The germline gives CDR1 KGHSH, CDR2 LQKENI. The CDR3 spells CASSSQQGSGNTIYF. In DNA form, the CDR3 reads TGTGCCAGCTCCTCGCAACAGGGGTCGGGAAACACCATATATTTT.

The V gene is TRBV6-5, the J gene TRBJ2-1; TRBD1 matches 8 bases. From germline, CDR1 is MNHEY and CDR2 SVGAGI. Trimming cost V 7 bases and J 2 bases; bases outside gene matches: 7. CDR3 length: 15 amino acids. CDR3 protein: CASITGQGAYNEQFF. The DNA for the CDR3 is TGTGCCAGCATCACCGGACAGGGTGCCTACAATGAGCAGTTCTTC.

This clone was seen a few times. V and J are TRBV2 and TRBJ2-7; D is undetermined. Per germline, CDR1 SNHLY and CDR2 FYNNEI. The CDR3 runs 13 residues. The V gene lost 7 bases and the J gene lost 0 bases, with 10 bases spanning the gap. CDR3 nucleotides: TGTGCCAGCAACCGCGAGAGCTCCTACGAGCAGTACTTC. Its translation is CASNRESSYEQYF. The whole variable domain, filled in from reference TRBV2 and TRBJ2-7, reads EPEVTQTPSHQVTQMGQEVILRCVPISNHLYFYWYRQILGQKVEFLVSFYNNEISEKSEIFDDQFSVERPDGSNFTLKIRSTKLEDSAMYFCASNRESSYEQYFGPGTRLTVT.

This clone was seen only once. V is TRBV9 and J is TRBJ2-3; D is perhaps TRBD2 (6 bases). Germline CDR1 reads SGDLS; CDR2 reads YYNGEE. The V gene lost 0 bases and the J gene lost 3 bases, with 11 bases spanning the gap. This CDR3 has 15 amino acids. The CDR3 loop reads CASSVGDLATDTQYF. CDR3 in DNA: TGTGCCAGCAGCGTAGGGGACTTAGCGACAGATACGCAGTATTTT.

The chain combines TRBV12-2 with TRBJ2-2; TRBD1 reflects the table's D call only, with no check against the DNA. TRBV12-2 is a documented pseudogene. CDR3 length equals 15 residues. The CDR3 is CASRLVCDRAGELFF. In DNA, the CDR3 is TGTGCAAGTCGCTTAGTTTGTGACAGGGCCGGGGAGCTGTTTTTT.

The chain couples TRBV10-3 to TRBJ1-2, with unresolved D. Germline assignment: CDR1 ENHRY and CDR2 SYGVKD. V lost 3 bases and J lost 3, with 14 bases in between. The length of the CDR3 is 15 residues. The CDR3 is CAISEGGFRDYGYTF. In nucleotides, the CDR3 is TGTGCCATCAGTGAAGGAGGGTTTAGGGACTATGGCTACACCTTC.

This clone occurred a few times. In DNA, the CDR3 is TGTGCCTGGAGCCGGGACAATAGCAATCAGCCCCAGCATTTT. This sequence encodes CAWSRDNSNQPQHF. The chain is built from TRBV30 and TRBJ1-5, with D tentatively TRBD1 (6 bases). The CDR3 sequence is 14 residues long. V was cut by 3 bases and J by 0 bases, with 9 bases left in between. CDR1 and CDR2 (germline): GTSNPN, SVGIG (reference sequence).

The gene calls are TRBV20-1 and TRBJ2-7, with a tentative D call TRBD1 (6 bases). This CDR3 is built from 12 residues. The germline gives CDR1 DFQATT, CDR2 SNEGSKA (reference sequence). V lost 3 bases and J 2 bases, leaving 8 bases between the germline ends. In DNA, the CDR3 is TGCAGTGCTAGTGGGGGCGCCTACGAGCAGTACTTC. Translating it yields CSASGGAYEQYF.